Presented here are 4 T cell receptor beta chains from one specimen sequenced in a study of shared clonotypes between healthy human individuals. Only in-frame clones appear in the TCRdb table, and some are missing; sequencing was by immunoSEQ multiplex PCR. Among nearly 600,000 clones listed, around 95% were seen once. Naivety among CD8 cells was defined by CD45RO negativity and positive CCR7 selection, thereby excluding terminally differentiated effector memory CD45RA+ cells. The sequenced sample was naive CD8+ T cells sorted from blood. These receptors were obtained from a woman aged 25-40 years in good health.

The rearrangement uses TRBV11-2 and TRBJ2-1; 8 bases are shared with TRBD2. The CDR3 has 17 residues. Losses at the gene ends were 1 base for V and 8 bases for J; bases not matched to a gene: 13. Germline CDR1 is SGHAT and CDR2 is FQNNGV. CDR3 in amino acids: CASSLGTGGPSGDEQFF. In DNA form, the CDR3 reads TGTGCCAGCAGCTTAGGGACGGGAGGGCCATCTGGCGATGAGCAGTTCTTC. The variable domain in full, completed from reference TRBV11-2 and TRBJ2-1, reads EAGVAQSPRYKIIEKRQSVAFWCNPISGHATLYWYQQILGQGPKLLIQFQNNGVVDDSQLPKDRFSAERLKGVDSTLKIQPAKLEDSAVYLCASSLGTGGPSGDEQFFGPGTRLTVL.

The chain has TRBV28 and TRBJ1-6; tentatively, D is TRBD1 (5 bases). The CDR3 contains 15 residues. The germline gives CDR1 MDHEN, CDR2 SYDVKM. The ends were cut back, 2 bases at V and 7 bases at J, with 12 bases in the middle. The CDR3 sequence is CASSLVSGGNSPLHF. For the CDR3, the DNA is TGTGCCAGCAGTTTAGTTTCGGGGGGAAATTCACCCCTCCACTTT.

The CDR3 DNA follows: TGTGCCAGCAGCTCCAGGACTAGCGGAACATCAGATACGCAGTATTTT. It is translated as CASSSRTSGTSDTQYF. The gene calls are TRBV11-2 and TRBJ2-3; 10 bases fit TRBD2. J lost 4 bases, V lost 4 bases, and 8 bases had no gene match. CDR1 and CDR2 from the germline V gene are SGHAT and FQNNGV. The CDR3 contains 16 residues.

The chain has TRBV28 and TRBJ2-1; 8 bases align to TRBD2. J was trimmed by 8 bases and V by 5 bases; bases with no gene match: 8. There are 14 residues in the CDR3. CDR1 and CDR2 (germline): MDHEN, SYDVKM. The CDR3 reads CASSLGTSWDEQFF. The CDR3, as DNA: TGTGCCAGCAGTCTGGGGACTAGTTGGGATGAGCAGTTCTTC.